These 30 T cell receptor beta chains came from one sample sequenced in a study of blood T cells in healthy people across ages. A J-beta primer mix and a sample-barcoded 5' primer were used in a second PCR of roughly 6 to 11 cycles. TCRdb recomputed calls from the 5' RACE reads with MiXCR, one row per CDR3 protein. Among some 750,000 distinct CDR3 sequences listed, 20% to 25% were seen once. Sequenced input: blood. All receptors derive from a man in his sixties or seventies in good health.

This clonotype was recorded a few times. The chain has TRBV7-2 and TRBJ2-2, with D possibly being TRBD2 (6 bases). This CDR3 spans 13 amino acids. CDR1 and CDR2 (germline): SGHTA, FQGNSA. Trimming shortened V by 5 bases and J by 6 bases, and 10 bases separated the two germline ends. The CDR3 DNA reads TGTGCCAGCAGCCTAAGACTAGCCGGGGAGCTGTTTTTT. It codes for CASSLRLAGELFF.

The chain recombines TRBV3-1 with TRBJ2-7; D remains ambiguous. Germline V CDR1 and CDR2: LGHDT, YNNKEL (reference sequence). V was shortened by 0 bases and J by 2 bases, with 5 bases between the two germline ends. This CDR3 spans 13 amino acids. The CDR3 reads CASSQEAPYEQYF. The CDR3 DNA follows: TGTGCCAGCAGCCAAGAGGCCCCCTACGAGCAGTACTTC.

This clonotype was recorded a few times. The V gene is TRBV7-7, the J gene TRBJ2-1; tentatively, D is TRBD1 (5 bases). CDR1 and CDR2 (germline): SSHAT, FNYEAQ (reference sequence). Trimming cost V 5 bases and J 2 bases, with 13 bases left between them. This CDR3 has 15 amino acids. CDR3 nucleotide sequence: TGTGCCAGCAGCGAGGACAAGTCTACCTACAATGAGCAGTTCTTC. It translates to CASSEDKSTYNEQFF.

This sequence joins TRBV6-5 and TRBJ1-1; TRBD1 might be the D (5 bases). The CDR3 has 14 amino acids. CDR1 is MNHEY and CDR2 is SVGAGI in the germline V gene. The V end lost 7 bases, the J end lost 0 bases, and 12 bases lay between the germline ends. The CDR3 region is CASKRQGMNTEAFF. For the CDR3, the DNA is TGTGCCAGCAAACGCCAGGGAATGAACACTGAAGCTTTCTTT.

Many counts were recorded for this clonotype. This sequence joins TRBV12-3 or TRBV12-4 and TRBJ1-3; D is undetermined. The CDR3 spans 13 residues. V shed 6 bases and J shed 2 bases, with 8 bases lying between them. CDR3 DNA sequence: TGTGCCAGCAGCCTACGGACTGGAAACACCATATATTTT. Protein: CASSLRTGNTIYF.

The gene calls are TRBV5-5 and TRBJ2-7; D not resolved. The V gene lost 1 base and the J gene lost 4 bases, with 15 bases spanning the gap. Germline CDR1 reads SGHKS; CDR2 reads YYEKEE (reference sequence). The CDR3 totals 15 residues. In DNA form, the CDR3 reads TGTGCCAGCAGCTTGACTATGACTCGAAGTTACGAGCAGTACGTC. This translates into CASSLTMTRSYEQYV.

This clonotype has only a few counts. The chain uses TRBV5-1 and TRBJ1-1; unclear D gene. This CDR3 comprises 13 residues. Germline CDR1 is SGHRS and CDR2 is YFSETQ. V dropped 4 bases and J dropped 6 bases, with 13 bases sitting between them. The CDR3 DNA reads as TGCGCCAGCAGCCTCGACCTCGGCTCTGAAGCTTTCTTT. Encoded protein: CASSLDLGSEAFF. Full variable domain (rest looked up from reference TRBV5-1 and TRBJ1-1): KAGVTQTPRYLIKTRGQQVTLSCSPISGHRSVSWYQQTPGQGLQFLFEYFSETQRNKGNFPGRFSGRQFSNSRSEMNVSTLELGDSALYLCASSLDLGSEAFFGQGTRLTVV.

The rearrangement uses TRBV20-1 and TRBJ1-1; D gene ambiguous. The CDR3 runs 13 residues. V was cut by 5 bases and J by 4 bases, with 14 bases left in between. Per germline, CDR1 DFQATT and CDR2 SNEGSKA (reference sequence). The CDR3 is CSAHLRAGTEAFF. The CDR3 coding sequence is TGCAGTGCTCACCTTAGGGCCGGCACTGAAGCTTTCTTT.

V is TRBV7-3 and J is TRBJ2-3; D possibly corresponds to TRBD1 (5 bases). V shed 6 bases and J shed 5 bases, with 12 bases lying between them. The CDR3 is 13 amino acids. CDR1 and CDR2 from the germline V gene are SGHTA and FQGTGA. The CDR3 nucleotides are TGTGCCAGCAGTTTACAGGCGGAAGATACGCAGTATTTT. It specifies CASSLQAEDTQYF.

The chain has TRBV5-1 and TRBJ1-2, with TRBD1 as a possible D gene (5 bases). The length of the CDR3 is 15 residues. V was shortened by 3 bases and J by 2 bases, with 14 bases between the two germline ends. In germline, CDR1 is SGHRS, CDR2 YFSETQ. The CDR3 DNA reads TGCGCCAGCAGCTCCGAAGGGACCCGAAACTATGGCTACACCTTC. Translating gives CASSSEGTRNYGYTF.

This clonotype was observed a few times. V usage is TRBV14 and J usage is TRBJ2-2; the match to TRBD2 covers 10 bases. Germline V gene sequence: CDR1 SGHDN, CDR2 FVKESK. The V gene end was trimmed by 3 bases and the J gene end by 6 bases; junction bases not matched to a gene: 10. This CDR3 has 17 amino acids. For the CDR3, the DNA is TGTGCCAGCAGCCAGCGTCCGGGACTAGCGAGCGCCGGGGAGCTGTTTTTT. Translating it yields CASSQRPGLASAGELFF.

This chain links TRBV25-1 with TRBJ2-1; D possibly corresponds to TRBD1 (5 bases). The CDR3 covers 14 residues. Germline V gene sequence: CDR1 MGHDK, CDR2 SYGVNS. With 3 bases removed from V and 5 bases from J, the gap between germline ends came to 11 bases. CDR3 in DNA: TGTGCCAGCAGTGATCCTATGACAGACAATGAGCAGTTCTTC. Protein product: CASSDPMTDNEQFF.

This clonotype has only a few counts. J is TRBJ1-1 and V is TRBV7-9; the D gene is possibly TRBD1 (5 bases). CDR1 and CDR2 (germline): SEHNR, FQNEAQ (reference sequence). The V and J ends lost 5 bases and 7 bases respectively, with 20 bases between them. The CDR3 has 15 residues. CDR3 nucleotide sequence: TGTGCCAGCAGCCGCGGGACTGAGGGGTTTGTTGAAGCTTTCTTT. This gives the protein CASSRGTEGFVEAFF.

This clonotype showed up just a few times. The chain is built from TRBV7-9 and TRBJ2-5; D is uncertain. V was trimmed by 1 base and J by 13 bases, leaving 10 bases between them. The CDR3 consists of 11 residues. CDR1 is SEHNR and CDR2 is FQNEAQ in the germline V gene (reference sequence). The CDR3 reads CASSLVTFTYF. For the CDR3, the DNA is TGTGCCAGCAGCTTAGTAACATTCACGTACTTC.

This clonotype occurred a few times. This chain links TRBV12-3 or TRBV12-4 with TRBJ1-1; D is possibly TRBD1 (6 bases). The CDR3 is made up of 14 amino acids. Trimming took off 5 bases at V and 6 bases at J, with 16 bases between the two ends. CDR3 loop: CASSLQRGTPEAFF. The CDR3 DNA sequence: TGTGCCAGCAGTCTTCAAAGAGGGACACCTGAAGCTTTCTTT.

This clonotype was counted between two and nine times. The chain couples TRBV12-3 or TRBV12-4 to TRBJ1-4; D is uncertain. The CDR3 is 17 amino acids. With 3 bases removed from V and 5 bases from J, the gap between germline ends came to 19 bases. DNA of the CDR3: TGTGCCAGCAGTTTCTCTGGGCCCAAAGGCGCCAATGAAAAACTGTTTTTT. Amino acids: CASSFSGPKGANEKLFF.

The chain's CDR3 is CASSTDRGRETQYF. CDR3 bases: TGTGCCAGCTCAACCGACAGGGGGAGAGAGACCCAGTACTTC. This rearrangement joins TRBV18 to TRBJ2-5; 9 bases map to TRBD1. This CDR3 has 14 residues. Germline V lookup: CDR1 KGHSH, CDR2 LQKENI. Trimming at V came to 5 bases and at J to 4 bases, leaving 5 bases not matched to a gene.

There are a few counts of this clonotype. The V and J genes are TRBV6-6 and TRBJ1-1; D remains ambiguous. The germline V gene has CDR1 MNHNY and CDR2 SVGAGI (reference sequence). The CDR3 is 14 residues long. With 2 bases removed from V and 4 bases from J, the gap between germline ends came to 11 bases. CDR3 amino acids: CASSYPSRGTEAFF. CDR3 nucleotides: TGTGCCAGCAGTTACCCCAGCCGGGGCACTGAAGCTTTCTTT.

This clonotype was seen a handful of times. The chain links TRBV7-6 to TRBJ2-4; D remains unclear. V was shortened by 1 base and J by 1 base, with 5 bases between the two germline ends. The germline V gene encodes CDR1 SGHVS and CDR2 FNYEAQ. This CDR3 has 14 amino acids. In nucleotides, the CDR3 is TGTGCCAGCAGCTTAGTTCCGGCCAAAAACATTCAGTACTTC. Its protein product is CASSLVPAKNIQYF.

This chain joins TRBV4-1 and TRBJ1-4, with D tentatively TRBD1 (6 bases). Germline CDR1 is MGHRA and CDR2 is YSYEKL. The V end lost 3 bases, the J end lost 5 bases, and 10 bases lay between the germline ends. The length of the CDR3 is 14 residues. The DNA for the CDR3 is TGCGCCAGCAGCCATGGGGACATCAATGAAAAACTGTTTTTT. Amino acid sequence: CASSHGDINEKLFF.

This sequence joins TRBV14 and TRBJ2-1, with no clear D. Germline V CDR1 and CDR2: SGHDN, FVKESK. V shed 4 bases and J shed 6 bases, with 16 bases lying between them. This CDR3 contains 15 residues. The CDR3 region is CASSRSRLTGNEQFF. The CDR3 DNA reads as TGTGCCAGCAGCCGTTCCAGGCTTACCGGCAATGAGCAGTTCTTC. The full variable domain, completed using reference TRBV14 and TRBJ2-1, is EAGVTQFPSHSVIEKGQTVTLRCDPISGHDNLYWYRRVMGKEIKFLLHFVKESKQDESGMPNNRFLAERTGGTYSTLKVQPAELEDSGVYFCASSRSRLTGNEQFFGPGTRLTVL.

V is TRBV5-1 and J is TRBJ2-3; no definite D call. CDR1 is SGHRS and CDR2 is YFSETQ in the germline V gene. V lost 0 bases and J 0 bases, leaving 8 bases between the germline ends. The CDR3 consists of 15 residues. The CDR3 DNA reads as TGCGCCAGCAGCTTGGAGAATCCTAGCACAGATACGCAGTATTTT. It translates to CASSLENPSTDTQYF. Full variable domain (missing parts from reference TRBV5-1 and TRBJ2-3): KAGVTQTPRYLIKTRGQQVTLSCSPISGHRSVSWYQQTPGQGLQFLFEYFSETQRNKGNFPGRFSGRQFSNSRSEMNVSTLELGDSALYLCASSLENPSTDTQYFGPGTRLTVL.

This clonotype was seen more than once but under ten times. Just one base apart from a much larger clone, this may be a read error. The chain has TRBV12-3 or TRBV12-4 and TRBJ2-1, with D tentatively TRBD2 (5 bases). This CDR3 contains 16 residues. The V and J ends lost 6 bases and 7 bases respectively, with 22 bases between them. DNA of the CDR3: TGTGCCAGCAGCCCGGTTAAGGGAGCGTCGTGGAATGAGCAGTTCTTC. It codes for CASSPVKGASWNEQFF.

This clonotype has only a few counts. This chain links TRBV5-1 with TRBJ2-1; 7 positions match TRBD2. The DNA end favors TRBJ2-7, so the J call may be wrong. Germline V gene lookup returns CDR1 SGHRS and CDR2 YFSETQ. The CDR3 has 14 residues. Here the CDR3 reads CASRCRTSSYEQYV. DNA for the CDR3: TGCGCCAGCCGTTGCCGGACTAGCTCCTACGAGCAGTACGTC.

This clonotype turned up a few times. This chain connects TRBV7-2 to TRBJ1-2; 8 bases line up with TRBD1. Per germline, CDR1 SGHTA and CDR2 FQGNSA. Trimming took 1 base from V and 4 from J; bases not matched to a gene: 5. The CDR3 has 15 residues. The CDR3 is CASSLGAGGSYGYTF. The CDR3 DNA sequence: TGTGCCAGCAGCTTAGGGGCAGGGGGCAGCTATGGCTACACCTTC.

A note on this clonotype: A single base separates this from a much larger clone, so it may be a read error. A read error is likely, as this CDR3 ends without the conserved phenylalanine or tryptophan. J is TRBJ2-1 and V is TRBV11-2; D unresolved. The CDR3 has 11 amino acids. Trimming removed 3 bases at V and 5 bases at J, with 2 bases between. The germline CDR1 and CDR2 sequences are SGHAT and FQNNGV. CDR3 in amino acids: CASSFHNEQFL. As DNA, the CDR3 is TGTGCCAGCAGCTTCCACAATGAGCAGTTCCTC.

This clonotype has only a few counts. The rearrangement uses TRBV20-1 and TRBJ1-1; TRBD1 might be the D (5 bases). V dropped 1 base and J dropped 2 bases, with 8 bases sitting between them. CDR1 and CDR2 from the germline V gene are DFQATT and SNEGSKA (reference sequence). The length of the CDR3 is 13 residues. CDR3 sequence reads: CSARVGGNTEAFF. In DNA form, the CDR3 reads TGCAGTGCTAGAGTGGGGGGAAACACTGAAGCTTTCTTT.

This clonotype was recorded only once. This rearrangement joins TRBV5-5 to TRBJ1-1; D ambiguous. Germline CDR1 reads SGHKS; CDR2 reads YYEKEE (reference sequence). The CDR3 has 14 amino acids. V was trimmed by 0 bases and J by 1 base, leaving 7 bases between them. CDR3 region: CASSLVMENTEAFF. The CDR3, as DNA: TGTGCCAGCAGCTTGGTTATGGAGAACACTGAAGCTTTCTTT.

The chain links TRBV4-3 to TRBJ1-4; D gene ambiguous. The CDR3 runs 14 residues. Germline V gives CDR1 LGHNA, CDR2 YSLEER. V was cut by 0 bases and J by 6 bases, with 8 bases left in between. DNA of the CDR3: TGCGCCAGCAGCCAAGATCTGAGAGATGAAAAACTGTTTTTT. The encoded protein is CASSQDLRDEKLFF.

This clonotype has a handful of counts. The chain carries TRBV20-1 and TRBJ2-2; possible D gene TRBD2, 5 bases. Germline V lookup: CDR1 DFQATT, CDR2 SNEGSKA (reference sequence). Trimming took off 1 base at V and 2 bases at J, with 20 bases between the two ends. The CDR3 totals 18 residues. CDR3 coding DNA: TGCAGTGCTAGAGGTCGCCTCTCCACCGGGATCAACACCGGGGAGCTGTTTTTT. Protein sequence: CSARGRLSTGINTGELFF.